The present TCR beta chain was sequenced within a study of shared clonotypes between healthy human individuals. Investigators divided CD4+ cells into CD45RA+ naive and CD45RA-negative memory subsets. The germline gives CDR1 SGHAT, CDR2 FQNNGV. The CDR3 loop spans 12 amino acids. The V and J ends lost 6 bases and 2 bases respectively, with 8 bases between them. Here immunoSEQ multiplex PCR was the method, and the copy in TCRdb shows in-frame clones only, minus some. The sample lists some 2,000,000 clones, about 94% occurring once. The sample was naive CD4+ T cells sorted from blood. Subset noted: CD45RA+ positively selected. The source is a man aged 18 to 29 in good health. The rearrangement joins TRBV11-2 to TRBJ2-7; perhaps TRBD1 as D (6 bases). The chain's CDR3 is CASRDRTYEQYF. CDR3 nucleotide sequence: TGTGCCAGCAGGGACAGAACCTACGAGCAGTACTTC.